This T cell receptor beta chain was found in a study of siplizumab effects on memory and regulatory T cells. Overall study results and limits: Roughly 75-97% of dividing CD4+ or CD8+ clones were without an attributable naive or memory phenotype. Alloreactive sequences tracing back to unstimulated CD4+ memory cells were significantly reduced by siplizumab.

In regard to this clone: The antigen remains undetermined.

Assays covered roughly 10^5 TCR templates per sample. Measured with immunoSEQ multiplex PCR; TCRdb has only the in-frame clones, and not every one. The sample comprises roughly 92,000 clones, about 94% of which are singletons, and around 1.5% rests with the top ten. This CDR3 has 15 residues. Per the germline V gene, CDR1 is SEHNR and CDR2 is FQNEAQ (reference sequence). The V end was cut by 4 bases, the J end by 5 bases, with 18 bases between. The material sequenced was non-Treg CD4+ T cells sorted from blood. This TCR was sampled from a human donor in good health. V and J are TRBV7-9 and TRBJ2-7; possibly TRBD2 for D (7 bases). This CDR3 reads CASSSRSGAGDEQYF. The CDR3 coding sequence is TGTGCCAGCAGCTCACGCTCAGGGGCGGGGGACGAGCAGTACTTC.